This T cell receptor (beta chain) was captured by sequencing in a study of tissue T cells after allogeneic stem cell transplantation. Survey-depth TCRbeta CDR3 sequencing reported V/J genes and productive frequencies. Generated by immunoSEQ multiplex PCR, the TCRdb table keeps only in-frame clones and is missing some. Of 10,000 or so clones in the sample, approximately 64% were seen once. In this sample, this clone turned up a few times. The antigen is undetermined. Study outcomes and limitations: Anatomically similar tissues had similar TCR repertoires within each patient. Some tissue clones might be persisting host cells; their alloreactivity or antigen specificity was not determined.

There are 16 residues in the CDR3. CDR1 MNHEY and CDR2 SVGAGI come from the germline V gene. With 2 bases removed from V and 0 bases from J, the gap between germline ends came to 14 bases. The chain uses TRBV6-5 and TRBJ2-7; D call uncertain. The sample consisted of tissue from the ileum, taken at autopsy. The clonotype comes from a woman between 18 and 55 years old with breast cancer. The CDR3 sequence: CASSYHRGVYSYEQYF. In nucleotides, the CDR3 is TGTGCCAGCAGTTACCACCGTGGGGTTTACTCCTACGAGCAGTACTTC.